This T cell receptor (beta chain) was recorded in a study of T cell responses to AZD1222 COVID-19 vaccine. Only in-frame clones appear in the TCRdb table, and some are missing; sequencing was by immunoSEQ multiplex PCR. The data contain about 110,000 clones, under 95% of them singletons. The V end lost 5 bases, the J end lost 1 base, and 12 bases lay between the germline ends. Per germline, CDR1 SGHTA and CDR2 FQGNSA. CDR3 length: 15 residues. Study-level findings and limits: Across spike, vaccine-associated CD4 TCRs were found, dominant at 160-218 and 743-854.

Comment on this clone: Its specificity is not known.

The V and J genes are TRBV7-2 and TRBJ1-3, with a tentative D call TRBD1 (5 bases). The source material was peripheral blood, sampled 28 days after the second AZD1222 dose. This sequence was found in an adult who received the AZD1222 COVID-19 vaccine. CDR3 bases: TGTGCCAGCAGCCCAGGGTGGGCTTCTGGAAACACCATATATTTT. This sequence encodes CASSPGWASGNTIYF.